This TCR beta chain was retrieved from a study of T cells after posttransplantation cyclophosphamide. Per the germline V gene, CDR1 is SNHLY and CDR2 is FYNNEI. This CDR3 has 14 residues. V dropped 9 bases and J dropped 6 bases, with 18 bases sitting between them. This clone was recorded many times. The antigen is not known. Whole-study findings and limits: TRB overlap between skin or GI tissue T cells and blood was limited. Later blood repertoires were often dominated by clones from the donor CD8+ memory compartment. TRB clonality was highly associated with recipient CMV seropositivity and reactivation.

A marrow graft followed busulfan-fludarabine conditioning, with cyclophosphamide on days +3 and +4. Using immunoSEQ multiplex PCR, the repertoire was profiled, and TCRdb retains in-frame clones only, with some absent. This sample carries more than 8,500 clones and no singletons, and less than 4.5% goes to the top ten. The material sequenced was PBMCs, taken about 350 days after allogeneic stem cell transplant with posttransplant cyclophosphamide. The chain joins TRBV2 to TRBJ2-1, with D possibly TRBD2 on 5 matching bases. The origin of this receptor is a male patient aged 50 to 59 who received an allogeneic stem cell transplant from a related donor and was CMV-positive. Some of the T cells may derive from the graft donor. This CDR3 reads CASRHGVLGNEQFF. The CDR3 DNA reads as TGTGCCAGTCGACACGGGGTTTTAGGCAATGAGCAGTTCTTC.